The 16 T cell receptor beta chains presented below share a single source sample, sequenced in a study of T cell responses to AZD1222 COVID-19 vaccine. The table came from immunoSEQ multiplex PCR; TCRdb's copy has only in-frame clones and leaves some out. The sample carries fewer than 90,000 clones, approximately 89% recorded once. The material was peripheral blood, obtained 28 days after the second AZD1222 dose. The receptor source for this set is an adult who received the AZD1222 COVID-19 vaccine.

This clone was counted once. V and J are TRBV9 and TRBJ2-1; D may match TRBD1 or TRBD2 (6 bases each). V lost 6 bases and J 8 bases, leaving 18 bases between the germline ends. This CDR3 spans 14 amino acids. The germline CDR1 and CDR2 sequences are SGDLS and YYNGEE. The CDR3 coding sequence is TGTGCCAGCACCCTAGGAGGGGGGCCGTATGAGCAGTTCTTC. It codes for CASTLGGGPYEQFF.

V usage is TRBV6-5 and J usage is TRBJ2-3; D is unclear. This CDR3 has 11 amino acids. The V end was cut by 6 bases, the J end by 4 bases, with 5 bases between. Germline CDR1 is MNHEY and CDR2 is SVGAGI. The CDR3 reads CASRRADTQYF. The CDR3 region has the DNA TGTGCCAGCAGGAGAGCAGATACGCAGTATTTT.

The genes are TRBV6-5 and TRBJ1-2; 7 bases fit TRBD1. The CDR3 runs 15 residues. Germline lookup yields CDR1 MNHEY and CDR2 SVGAGI. Trimming at V came to 6 bases and at J to 3 bases, leaving 10 bases not matched to a gene. Here the CDR3 DNA reads TGTGCCAGCAGACCGACAGGGTCCAATTACTATGGCTACACCTTC. Translating it yields CASRPTGSNYYGYTF.

The CDR3 DNA is TGTGCCAGCAGCCAAGATGCAGGGGGCGACGGGGCCAACGTCCTGACTTTC. Protein: CASSQDAGGDGANVLTF. V is TRBV3-1 (or the pseudogene TRBV3-2) and J is TRBJ2-6, with 8 bases aligning to TRBD1. The CDR3 totals 17 residues. The germline gives CDR1 LGHDT, CDR2 YNNKEL (reference sequence). The J segment lost 4 bases and the V segment lost 0 bases, leaving 5 bases of the junction unmatched.

The V gene is TRBV6-5, the J gene TRBJ1-2; D call uncertain. Germline V lookup: CDR1 MNHEY, CDR2 SVGAGI. The CDR3 sequence is 15 residues long. Trimming took 5 bases from V and 1 from J, leaving 14 bases between them. CDR3 sequence: CASSNPGRSNYGYTF. CDR3 nucleotide sequence: TGTGCCAGCAGTAACCCGGGTAGGAGTAACTATGGCTACACCTTC.

The chain recombines TRBV2 with TRBJ2-6, with a tentative D call TRBD1 (6 bases). Germline V gene lookup returns CDR1 SNHLY and CDR2 FYNNEI. V lost 6 bases to trimming and J lost 0 bases, with 18 bases between them. The CDR3 sequence is 18 residues long. CDR3 amino acids: CASSEQGILNSGANVLTF. In DNA, the CDR3 is TGTGCCAGCAGCGAACAGGGAATCTTGAACTCTGGGGCCAACGTCCTGACTTTC.

Ten or more counts support this clone. V and J are TRBV18 and TRBJ2-6; 9 bases align to TRBD1. Germline trimming cut 5 bases from V and 14 bases from J; bases unmatched to any gene: 7. Per germline, CDR1 KGHSH and CDR2 LQKENI. The CDR3 runs 13 residues. The CDR3 spells CASSDTTGGLLTF. The CDR3 DNA reads TGTGCCAGCTCAGATACAACAGGGGGCCTCCTGACTTTC.

This clone showed up just once. J is TRBJ1-6 and V is TRBV19; D ambiguous. Germline V gene data show CDR1 as LNHDA and CDR2 as SQIVND (reference sequence). Trimming took 6 bases from V and 7 from J, leaving 7 bases between them. The CDR3 has 12 amino acids. In nucleotides, the CDR3 is TGTGCCAGTAGCGTATTGAATTCACCCCTCCACTTT. Protein product: CASSVLNSPLHF.

The gene calls are TRBV19 and TRBJ2-1; no reliable D call. Germline V gives CDR1 LNHDA, CDR2 SQIVND (reference sequence). The V end was cut by 2 bases, the J end by 4 bases, with 6 bases between. This CDR3 comprises 13 residues. CDR3 sequence reads: CASSISLYNEQFF. As DNA, the CDR3 is TGTGCCAGTAGTATATCTCTGTACAATGAGCAGTTCTTC.

This chain connects TRBV5-1 to TRBJ2-2; maybe TRBD1 (5 bases). Germline CDR1 and CDR2: SGHRS and YFSETQ. Trimming removed 2 bases from V and 2 bases from J, with 10 bases in between. The CDR3 runs 15 residues. CDR3 protein: CASSFYGANTGELFF. CDR3 DNA sequence: TGCGCCAGCAGCTTTTATGGGGCCAACACCGGGGAGCTGTTTTTT.

This clone appeared once. The chain has TRBV5-6 and TRBJ1-5, with D maybe TRBD1 (5 bases). The CDR3 is 16 residues long. Trimming removed 6 bases at V and 1 base at J, with 17 bases between. The germline V gene has CDR1 SGHDT and CDR2 YYEEEE. The DNA of the CDR3 is TGTGCCAGCATCAGTATCCCGGGACGAAGCAATCAGCCCCAGCATTTT. It encodes CASISIPGRSNQPQHF.

Here the CDR3 reads CASRRGPYEQYF. CDR3 nucleotides: TGTGCCAGTAGACGCGGACCCTACGAGCAGTACTTC. The rearrangement joins TRBV19 to TRBJ2-7; no clear D gene. Germline-derived CDR1 and CDR2 are LNHDA and SQIVND (reference sequence). V lost 6 bases to trimming and J lost 2 bases, with 8 bases between them. The length of the CDR3 is 12 residues.

The chain joins TRBV11-3 to TRBJ1-4; D unresolved. In germline, CDR1 is SGHNT, CDR2 YENEEA. Trimming stripped 3 bases from V and 0 bases from J, with 14 bases between. The CDR3 sequence is 17 residues long. The CDR3 DNA sequence: TGTGCCAGCAGCTTTATTAACAGCCCAGCAACTAATGAAAAACTGTTTTTT. Translating it yields CASSFINSPATNEKLFF. Supplemented by reference TRBV11-3 and TRBJ1-4, the full variable domain reads EAGVVQSPRYKIIEKKQPVAFWCNPISGHNTLYWYLQNLGQGPELLIRYENEEAVDDSQLPKDRFSAERLKGVDSTLKIQPAELGDSAVYLCASSFINSPATNEKLFFGSGTQLSVL.

Here the CDR3 reads CASSGDRGGEFNEQFF. Here the CDR3 DNA reads TGTGCCAGCAGTGGCGACAGGGGGGGGGAGTTCAATGAGCAGTTCTTC. This chain links TRBV27 with TRBJ2-1; 9 bases map to TRBD1. J lost 6 bases, V lost 5 bases, and 11 bases had no gene match. Germline lookup yields CDR1 MNHEY and CDR2 SMNVEV (reference sequence). This CDR3 region has 16 residues.

The chain employs TRBV30 and TRBJ1-4; D not certain. Trimming pared 2 bases from V and 8 bases from J, leaving 6 bases between. Germline values: CDR1 GTSNPN, CDR2 SVGIG (reference sequence). This CDR3 comprises 11 residues. CDR3: CAWSSLEKLFF. DNA of the CDR3: TGTGCCTGGAGTAGTTTGGAAAAACTGTTTTTT. Full variable domain (remainder filled in from reference TRBV30 and TRBJ1-4): SQTIHQWPATLVQPVGSPLSLECTVEGTSNPNLYWYRQAAGRGLQLLFYSVGIGQISSEVPQNLSASRPQDRQFILSSKKLLLSDSGFYLCAWSSLEKLFFGSGTQLSVL.

The chain has TRBV9 and TRBJ1-4; D is uncertain. Germline V lookup: CDR1 SGDLS, CDR2 YYNGEE. CDR3 length equals 12 residues. V lost 4 bases and J 6 bases, leaving 7 bases between the germline ends. This chain's CDR3 is CASSSRDEKLFF. The CDR3 bases are TGTGCCAGCAGCTCCAGAGATGAAAAACTGTTTTTT.